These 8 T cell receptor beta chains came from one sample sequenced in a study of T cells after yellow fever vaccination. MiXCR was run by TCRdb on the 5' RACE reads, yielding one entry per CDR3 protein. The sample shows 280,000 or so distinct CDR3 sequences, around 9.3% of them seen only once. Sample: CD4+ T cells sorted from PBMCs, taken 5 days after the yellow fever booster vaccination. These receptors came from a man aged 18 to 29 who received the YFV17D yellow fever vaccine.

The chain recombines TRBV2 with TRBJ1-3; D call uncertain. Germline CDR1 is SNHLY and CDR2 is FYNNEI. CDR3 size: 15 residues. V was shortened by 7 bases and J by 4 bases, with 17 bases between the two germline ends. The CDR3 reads CASKVTFLSGNTIYF. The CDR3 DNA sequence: TGTGCCAGCAAGGTGACGTTTTTAAGCGGAAACACCATATATTTT.

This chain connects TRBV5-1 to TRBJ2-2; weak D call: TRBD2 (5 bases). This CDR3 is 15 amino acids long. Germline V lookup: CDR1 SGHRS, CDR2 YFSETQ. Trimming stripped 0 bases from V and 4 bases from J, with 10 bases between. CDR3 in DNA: TGCGCCAGCAGCTTGGCCCTAGCTGGCACCGGGGAGCTGTTTTTT. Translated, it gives CASSLALAGTGELFF.

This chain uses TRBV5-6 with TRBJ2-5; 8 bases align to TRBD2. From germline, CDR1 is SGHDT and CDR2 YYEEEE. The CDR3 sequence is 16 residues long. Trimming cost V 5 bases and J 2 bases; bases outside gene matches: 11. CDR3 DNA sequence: TGTGCCAGCAGTAGCCGGACTAGCCCATCGCAAGAGACCCAGTACTTC. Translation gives CASSSRTSPSQETQYF.

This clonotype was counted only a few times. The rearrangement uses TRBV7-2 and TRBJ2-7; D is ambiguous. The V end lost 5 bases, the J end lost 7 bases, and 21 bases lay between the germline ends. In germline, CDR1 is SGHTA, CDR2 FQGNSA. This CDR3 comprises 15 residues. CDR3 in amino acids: CASSPGRTKAVEQYF. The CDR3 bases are TGTGCCAGCAGCCCCGGCCGAACTAAGGCTGTGGAGCAGTACTTC.

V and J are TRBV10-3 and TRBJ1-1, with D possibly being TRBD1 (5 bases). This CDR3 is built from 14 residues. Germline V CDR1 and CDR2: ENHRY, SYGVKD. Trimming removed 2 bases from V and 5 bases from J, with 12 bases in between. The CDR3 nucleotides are TGTGCCATCAGTGAGACCCAGGGCCTAACTGAAGCTTTCTTT. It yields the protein CAISETQGLTEAFF.

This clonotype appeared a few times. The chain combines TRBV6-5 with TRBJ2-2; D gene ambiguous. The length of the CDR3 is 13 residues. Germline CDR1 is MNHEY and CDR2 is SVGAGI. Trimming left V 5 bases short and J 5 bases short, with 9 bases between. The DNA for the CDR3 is TGTGCCAGCAGTCTTAGGGTAACCGGGGAGCTGTTTTTT. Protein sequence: CASSLRVTGELFF.

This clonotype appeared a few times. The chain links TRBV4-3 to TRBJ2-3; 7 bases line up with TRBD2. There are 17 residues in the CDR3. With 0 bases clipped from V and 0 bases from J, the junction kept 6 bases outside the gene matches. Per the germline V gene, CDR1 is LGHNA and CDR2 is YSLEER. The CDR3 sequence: CASSQDPAGVSTDTQYF. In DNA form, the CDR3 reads TGCGCCAGCAGCCAAGATCCGGCGGGGGTAAGCACAGATACGCAGTATTTT.

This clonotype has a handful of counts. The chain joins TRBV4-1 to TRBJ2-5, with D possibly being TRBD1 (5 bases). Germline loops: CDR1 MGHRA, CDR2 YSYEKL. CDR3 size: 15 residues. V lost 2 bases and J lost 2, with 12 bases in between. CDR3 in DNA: TGCGCCAGCAGCCAACAATGGGGCAGGCAAGAGACCCAGTACTTC. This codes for CASSQQWGRQETQYF.